This entry lists 15 T cell receptor beta chains sequenced from one sample in a study of cytomegalovirus exposure and HLA in healthy donors (dated by TCRdb to about 2017). Library method: the immunoSEQ multiplex PCR assay. For the multiplex PCR, a mixture combining 60 forward primers for TCR Vbeta segments and 13 reverse primers for TCR Jbeta segments was used. In its TCRdb copy, this immuneACCESS table keeps in-frame sequences only and misses some clones. Where compared with another copy, unresolved V genes explain less than half of these, and the others have no known cause. The sample data list some 130,000 clones, and 77% of these were observed just once. The ten largest make up under 5% of the sample. The sequencing input was PBMCs. The receptors were sampled from a male donor in good health and CMV-seropositive.

Points on this clone: Mismatch with germline at one junction end may stem from a read error. This chain links TRBV7-9 with TRBJ2-1; no clear D. This CDR3 spans 17 amino acids. Germline V gene lookup returns CDR1 SEHNR and CDR2 FQNEAQ (reference sequence). Here the CDR3 reads CSSSSSSWAQTYNEQFF. CDR3 DNA sequence: TGTTCCAGCAGCTCCTCGTCGTGGGCACAAACCTACAATGAGCAGTTCTTC.

The CDR3 nucleotides are TGTGCCAGCACCAGACAGGTAAACACTGAAGCTTTCTTT. This encodes CASTRQVNTEAFF. This chain uses TRBV28 with TRBJ1-1; D possibly corresponds to TRBD1 (6 bases). Trimming stripped 7 bases from V and 2 bases from J, with 11 bases between. The germline V gene encodes CDR1 MDHEN and CDR2 SYDVKM. This CDR3 has 13 residues. The full variable domain, with the rest looked up from reference TRBV28 and TRBJ1-1, is DVKVTQSSRYLVKRTGEKVFLECVQDMDHENMFWYRQDPGLGLRLIYFSYDVKMKEKGDIPEGYSVSREKKERFSLILESASTNQTSMYLCASTRQVNTEAFFGQGTRLTVV.

This chain connects TRBV25-1 to TRBJ1-6, with D unresolved. V dropped 2 bases and J dropped 8 bases, with 7 bases sitting between them. CDR3 length: 13 amino acids. The germline gives CDR1 MGHDK, CDR2 SYGVNS. The CDR3 reads CASSETRYSPLHF. CDR3 coding DNA: TGTGCCAGCAGTGAAACTCGTTATTCACCCCTCCACTTT.

The CDR3 bases are TGTGCCAGCACCCCCCCGACAGGACGTAACACTGAAGCTTTCTTT. This codes for CASTPPTGRNTEAFF. The chain carries TRBV6-5 and TRBJ1-1, with D possibly being TRBD1 (6 bases). CDR1 and CDR2 (germline): MNHEY, SVGAGI. The germline V and J ends were trimmed by 7 bases and 2 bases, with 17 bases remaining between them. The CDR3 has 15 residues.

This clone was recorded a few times. The genes are TRBV9 and TRBJ1-1, with D unresolved. The CDR3 totals 13 residues. Trimming left V 4 bases short and J 5 bases short, with 12 bases between. Germline CDR1 is SGDLS and CDR2 is YYNGEE. Written as DNA, the CDR3 is TGTGCCAGCAGCCGGCCCGCCGGGACTGAAGCTTTCTTT. Encoded protein: CASSRPAGTEAFF. The complete variable domain, with remaining parts taken from reference TRBV9 and TRBJ1-1, reads DSGVTQTPKHLITATGQRVTLRCSPRSGDLSVYWYQQSLDQGLQFLIQYYNGEERAKGNILERFSAQQFPDLHSELNLSSLELGDSALYFCASSRPAGTEAFFGQGTRLTVV.

This clone came up once. V usage is TRBV5-1 and J usage is TRBJ2-5, with TRBD1 matching over 7 bases. CDR3 length: 14 amino acids. Trimming cost V 4 bases and J 2 bases; bases outside gene matches: 5. The germline V gene has CDR1 SGHRS and CDR2 YFSETQ. The CDR3 reads CASSPTGQQETQYF. The CDR3 nucleotides read TGCGCCAGCAGCCCAACGGGACAGCAAGAGACCCAGTACTTC.

The chain couples TRBV5-1 to TRBJ2-2, with D uncertain. V was pared by 4 bases and J by 4 bases, with 5 bases between. CDR1 and CDR2 from the germline V gene are SGHRS and YFSETQ. CDR3 length: 12 amino acids. CDR3 DNA sequence: TGCGCCAGCAGCCTGAGCACCGGGGAGCTGTTTTTT. This encodes CASSLSTGELFF.

The chain combines TRBV27 with TRBJ2-3; 8 positions agree with TRBD2. Germline CDR1 reads MNHEY; CDR2 reads SMNVEV (reference sequence). J was trimmed by 5 bases and V by 6 bases; bases with no gene match: 13. This CDR3 comprises 16 residues. The CDR3 is CASSQDRGGEEDTQYF. Written as DNA, the CDR3 is TGTGCCAGCAGCCAAGACCGGGGGGGCGAGGAAGATACGCAGTATTTT.

V gene TRBV2 combines with J gene TRBJ2-3; 7 positions match TRBD1. V was clipped by 10 bases and J by 4 bases; unmatched bases: 11. Germline values: CDR1 SNHLY, CDR2 FYNNEI. CDR3 size: 14 residues. CDR3 coding DNA: TGTGCCACCCAGAAAGACAGGGCCCCAGATACGCAGTATTTT. It translates to CATQKDRAPDTQYF.

The J gene is TRBJ2-3, the V gene TRBV28; tentatively, D is TRBD1 (5 bases). Germline V lookup: CDR1 MDHEN, CDR2 SYDVKM. The V and J ends lost 10 bases and 3 bases respectively, with 14 bases between them. This CDR3 is 13 amino acids long. The CDR3 loop is CATRQPTTDTQYF. DNA for the CDR3: TGTGCCACCCGACAGCCAACTACAGATACGCAGTATTTT.

As for this clone: An end of the junction differs from the germline gene, which may be a read error. The V call is TRBV7-2, the J call TRBJ2-6; tentative D call: TRBD1 (5 bases). The CDR3 loop spans 14 amino acids. Germline V CDR1 and CDR2: SGHTA, FQGNSA. Here the CDR3 DNA reads TGTGCCAGCAGCTTTTTCTCTGGGGCCAACGTCCTGGCTTTC. Its protein is CASSFFSGANVLAF.

J is TRBJ1-2 and V is TRBV2; a possible D gene is TRBD1 (6 bases). The CDR3 loop spans 14 amino acids. Deletions cut 5 bases from V and 6 bases from J, with 16 bases between. Germline assignment: CDR1 SNHLY and CDR2 FYNNEI. CDR3 nucleotides: TGTGCCAGCAGTAAGACAGGTATAAACGATGGCTACACCTTC. Protein sequence: CASSKTGINDGYTF.

The rearrangement links TRBV9 to TRBJ2-6; D is undetermined. The CDR3 runs to 16 residues. V gave up 0 bases and J gave up 0 bases, with 7 bases separating them. Germline V lookup: CDR1 SGDLS, CDR2 YYNGEE. CDR3 in DNA: TGTGCCAGCAGCGTAGCTCAACTCTCTGGGGCCAACGTCCTGACTTTC. Encoded protein: CASSVAQLSGANVLTF.

This clone was detected only a few times. The chain couples TRBV7-9 to TRBJ2-7, with a possible D match to TRBD2 (6 bases). Germline loops: CDR1 SEHNR, CDR2 FQNEAQ (reference sequence). V was trimmed by 1 base and J by 3 bases, leaving 13 bases between them. The CDR3 consists of 15 residues. The CDR3 loop reads CASSLGSGLHYEQYF. The CDR3 nucleotides read TGTGCCAGCAGCTTAGGGTCGGGACTCCACTACGAGCAGTACTTC.

CDR3 nucleotides: TGTGCCAGTAGTCTGGGGCAGGGTTATGGCTACACCTTC. Its translation: CASSLGQGYGYTF. This chain uses TRBV19 with TRBJ1-2, with D possibly being TRBD1 (5 bases). The germline V and J ends were trimmed by 5 bases and 5 bases, with 12 bases remaining between them. The germline CDR1 and CDR2 sequences are LNHDA and SQIVND (reference sequence). CDR3 length equals 13 residues. Looking up the rest from reference TRBV19 and TRBJ1-2 gives the full variable domain: DGGITQSPKYLFRKEGQNVTLSCEQNLNHDAMYWYRQDPGQGLRLIYYSQIVNDFQKGDIAEGYSVSREKKESFPLTVTSAQKNPTAFYLCASSLGQGYGYTFGSGTRLTVV.